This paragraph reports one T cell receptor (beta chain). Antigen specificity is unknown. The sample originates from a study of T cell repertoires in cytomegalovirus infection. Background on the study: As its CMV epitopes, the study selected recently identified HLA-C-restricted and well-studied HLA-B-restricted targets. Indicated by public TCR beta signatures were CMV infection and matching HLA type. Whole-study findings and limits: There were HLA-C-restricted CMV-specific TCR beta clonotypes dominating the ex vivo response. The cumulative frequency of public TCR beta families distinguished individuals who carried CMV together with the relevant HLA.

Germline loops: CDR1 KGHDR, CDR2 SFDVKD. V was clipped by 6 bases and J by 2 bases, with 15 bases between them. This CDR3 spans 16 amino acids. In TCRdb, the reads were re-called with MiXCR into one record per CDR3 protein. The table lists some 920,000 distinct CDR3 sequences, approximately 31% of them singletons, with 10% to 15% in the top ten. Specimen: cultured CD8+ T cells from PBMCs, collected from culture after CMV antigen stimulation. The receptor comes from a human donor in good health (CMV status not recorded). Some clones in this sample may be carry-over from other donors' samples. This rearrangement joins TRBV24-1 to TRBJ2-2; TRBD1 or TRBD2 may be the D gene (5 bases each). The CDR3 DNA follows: TGTGCCACCAGTTCCATAGCCCGGGACAACACCGGGGAGCTGTTTTTT. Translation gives CATSSIARDNTGELFF.